Following are 31 T cell receptor beta chains from one sample sequenced in a study of low-dose radiotherapy and immunotherapy resistance in tumors. First-strand cDNA relied on TRAV- and TRBV-specific primers spanning alpha and beta chains. PCR amplification of the TCRs was performed with Phusion for 20 to 25 PCR cycles, and it relied on a constant-region primer together with a V-primer adapter. TCRdb ran MiXCR on the reads and lists one entry per CDR3 protein. This table has roughly 100,000 distinct CDR3 sequences, about a fifth appearing once. The time point is: after trial treatment. Treatment meaning: LDRT plus nivolumab, ipilimumab, low-dose cyclophosphamide and aspirin (RACIN trial). The source was PBMCs, collected after low-dose radiotherapy plus immunotherapy. The receptor set was obtained from a male donor with prostate cancer.

This clonotype was detected many times. The chain carries TRBV5-1 and TRBJ2-2; D is unclear. Deletions cut 6 bases from V and 1 base from J, with 10 bases between. This CDR3 is 14 amino acids long. Germline V gene data show CDR1 as SGHRS and CDR2 as YFSETQ. In DNA form, the CDR3 reads TGCGCCAGCATGCTTCCCGGGAACACCGGGGAGCTGTTTTTT. Translating gives CASMLPGNTGELFF.

The gene calls are TRBV5-5 and TRBJ2-7, with D possibly matching TRBD2 (5 bases). V lost 0 bases, J lost 9 bases, and 13 bases lay in between. The CDR3 loop spans 13 amino acids. The germline V gene has CDR1 SGHKS and CDR2 YYEKEE (reference sequence). This CDR3 is CASSLEASSGQYF. In nucleotides, the CDR3 is TGTGCCAGCAGCTTGGAGGCCTCAAGCGGGCAGTACTTC.

The genes are TRBV20-1 and TRBJ1-6; 8 nucleotides align to TRBD1. CDR1 DFQATT and CDR2 SNEGSKA come from the germline V gene (reference sequence). The CDR3 covers 13 residues. Unmatched junction bases numbered 9, after V lost 7 bases and J lost 10 bases. CDR3 bases: TGCAGTGTTCTCACAGGGGGAGACTCACCCCTCCACTTT. The encoded protein is CSVLTGGDSPLHF.

This clonotype was detected many times. The gene calls are TRBV29-1 and TRBJ1-1; D ambiguous. Germline V gives CDR1 SQVTM, CDR2 ANQGSEA. Trimming removed 3 bases at V and 6 bases at J, with 11 bases between. The CDR3 extends over 12 amino acids. The DNA for the CDR3 is TGCAGCGTTGAGGCAGAGATACCTGAAGCTTTCTTT. Amino acids: CSVEAEIPEAFF.

Ten or more counts support this clonotype. V is TRBV18 and J is TRBJ2-5; D is unclear. The ends were cut back, 3 bases at V and 4 bases at J, with 12 bases in the middle. The CDR3 spans 14 residues. Germline loops: CDR1 KGHSH, CDR2 LQKENI. CDR3 in DNA: TGTGCCAGCTCACCTGAGGTTCTAGGAGAGACCCAGTACTTC. It codes for CASSPEVLGETQYF.

The rearrangement uses TRBV7-8 and TRBJ1-2; D is uncertain. Per germline, CDR1 SGHVS and CDR2 FQNEAQ. V was pared by 5 bases and J by 7 bases, with 11 bases between. CDR3 length equals 12 residues. CDR3 DNA: TGTGCCAGCAGCCCACTAGAACGTGGCTACACCTTC. Translation gives CASSPLERGYTF.

The table lists this clonotype with many counts. CDR3 loop: CSARVAGANQETQYF. CDR3 nucleotides: TGCAGTGCTAGAGTAGCGGGGGCCAACCAAGAGACCCAGTACTTC. The V gene is TRBV20-1, the J gene TRBJ2-5; 9 bases are a match to TRBD2. V was pared by 1 base and J by 0 bases, with 3 bases of the junction left unmatched. This CDR3 is built from 15 residues. CDR1 is DFQATT and CDR2 is SNEGSKA in the germline V gene (reference sequence).

This clonotype was counted ten times or more. V and J are TRBV7-9 and TRBJ1-5, with 8 bases that match TRBD1. V dropped 5 bases and J dropped 12; count of bases not matched to a gene: 12. In germline, CDR1 is SEHNR, CDR2 FQNEAQ (reference sequence). This CDR3 is built from 14 residues. CDR3 protein: CASSDDRGLGLQHF. The CDR3 nucleotides read TGTGCCAGCAGCGATGACAGGGGATTAGGCCTCCAGCATTTT. Filled out from reference TRBV7-9 and TRBJ1-5, the complete variable domain reads DTGVSQNPRHKITKRGQNVTFRCDPISEHNRLYWYRQTLGQGPEFLTYFQNEAQLEKSRLLSDRFSAERPKGSFSTLEIQRTEQGDSAMYLCASSDDRGLGLQHFGDGTRLSIL.

This clonotype occurred many times. The V call is TRBV11-1, the J call TRBJ2-1, with D unresolved. CDR1 is SGHAT, CDR2 FQDESV, per germline (reference sequence). V was cut by 5 bases and J by 7 bases, with 12 bases left in between. There are 13 residues in the CDR3. The CDR3 region has the DNA TGTGCCAGCAGCCCCAACCCCCAGAATGAGCAGTTCTTC. Its protein is CASSPNPQNEQFF.

This clonotype was seen ten or more times. The chain joins TRBV3-1 to TRBJ2-1; maybe TRBD2 (6 bases). There are 13 residues in the CDR3. Germline V gene lookup returns CDR1 LGHDT and CDR2 YNNKEL (reference sequence). V dropped 3 bases and J dropped 7 bases, with 10 bases sitting between them. CDR3 nucleotides: TGTGCCAGCAGCCAGGGGACTCAGAATGAGCAGTTCTTC. Its protein is CASSQGTQNEQFF.

This clonotype appeared many times. The chain carries TRBV6-6 and TRBJ2-3; 15 bases line up with TRBD2. Per germline, CDR1 MNHNY and CDR2 SVGAGI (reference sequence). After removal of 4 bases from V and 5 bases from J, the junction contained 4 bases not matched to a gene. This CDR3 spans 16 amino acids. The CDR3, as DNA: TGTGCCAGCAGTTCCGGACTAGCGGGGGGGCTAGATACGCAGTATTTT. Translating it yields CASSSGLAGGLDTQYF.

The table lists this clonotype with many counts. The CDR3, as DNA: TGTGCCAGCAGCCCACAGGTTACGCAGTATTTT. Translating it yields CASSPQVTQYF. The chain combines TRBV11-2 with TRBJ2-3, with D perhaps TRBD1 (5 bases). CDR1 and CDR2 from the germline V gene are SGHAT and FQNNGV. V gave up 5 bases and J gave up 8 bases, with 8 bases separating them. The CDR3 totals 11 residues. Together with reference TRBV11-2 and TRBJ2-3, the CDR3 gives the full variable domain: EAGVAQSPRYKIIEKRQSVAFWCNPISGHATLYWYQQILGQGPKLLIQFQNNGVVDDSQLPKDRFSAERLKGVDSTLKIQPAKLEDSAVYLCASSPQVTQYFGPGTRLTVL.

This clonotype was recorded many times. This chain connects TRBV11-3 to TRBJ2-1; D is undetermined. The germline CDR1 and CDR2 sequences are SGHNT and YENEEA. This CDR3 is 13 amino acids long. The V end lost 4 bases, the J end lost 13 bases, and 17 bases lay between the germline ends. CDR3 region: CASSSSMDGNQFF. The CDR3 DNA reads TGTGCCAGCAGCTCCTCCATGGACGGCAACCAGTTCTTC.

This clonotype was recorded at least ten times. V is TRBV11-2 and J is TRBJ2-1; D gene ambiguous. The CDR3 spans 14 residues. Trimming cost V 1 base and J 2 bases, with 6 bases left between them. Germline loops: CDR1 SGHAT, CDR2 FQNNGV. The DNA for the CDR3 is TGTGCCAGCAGCTTAGGGCGGACCTACAATGAGCAGTTCTTC. Protein product: CASSLGRTYNEQFF.

This clonotype was seen many times. This sequence joins TRBV2 and TRBJ2-3; 8 bases are shared with TRBD1. The CDR3 loop spans 15 amino acids. The germline CDR1 and CDR2 sequences are SNHLY and FYNNEI. V lost 1 base to trimming and J lost 1 base; unmatched junction nucleotides: 1. The CDR3 DNA follows: TGTGCCAGCAGTGAAGAGGGACAGGGCACAGATACGCAGTATTTT. It translates to CASSEEGQGTDTQYF.

This clonotype was seen many times. The chain has TRBV12-5 and TRBJ2-1; the D gene is possibly TRBD1 (5 bases). CDR1 and CDR2 from the germline V gene are LGHNT and FRNRAP. V was pared by 6 bases and J by 9 bases, with 15 bases between. The CDR3 sequence is 13 residues long. The CDR3 here is CASGVREEAEQFF. In DNA, the CDR3 is TGTGCTAGTGGGGTCAGGGAAGAGGCTGAGCAGTTCTTC.

This clonotype appeared a few times. This may be a read error: a much more frequent sequence differs by one nucleotide. A read error is likely, as this CDR3 ends without the conserved phenylalanine or tryptophan. The chain carries TRBV6-5 and TRBJ1-2, with a weak D call TRBD1 (6 bases). The germline V gene has CDR1 MNHEY and CDR2 SVGAGI. The CDR3 runs to 13 residues. Trimming took 5 bases from V and 6 from J, leaving 13 bases between them. In nucleotides, the CDR3 is TGTGCCAGCAGTCGAAACCCAGGGGATGGCTACACCTAC. This sequence encodes CASSRNPGDGYTY.

This clonotype was seen a few times. This chain links TRBV7-2 with TRBJ2-1; 9 bases are a match to TRBD2. This CDR3 comprises 15 residues. V was clipped by 5 bases and J by 10 bases; unmatched bases: 12. CDR1 and CDR2 from the germline V gene are SGHTA and FQGNSA. The CDR3 DNA reads as TGTGCCAGCAGCCACTCCCGCGGGGGGGCATTAGAGCAGTTCTTC. Translating it yields CASSHSRGGALEQFF.

This clonotype was counted between two and nine times. This chain connects TRBV12-3 or TRBV12-4 to TRBJ1-6, with D uncertain. CDR3 length equals 13 residues. V was trimmed by 3 bases and J by 10 bases, leaving 10 bases between them. The CDR3: CASSLGNQSPLHF. DNA for the CDR3: TGTGCCAGCAGTTTGGGCAATCAGTCACCCCTCCACTTT.

The table lists this clonotype with many counts. V and J are TRBV20-1 and TRBJ2-7; D gene uncertain. Germline CDR1 reads DFQATT; CDR2 reads SNEGSKA (reference sequence). This CDR3 spans 11 amino acids. The V and J ends lost 3 bases and 2 bases respectively, with 5 bases between them. The CDR3 region is CSARGPYEQYF. The CDR3 DNA reads TGCAGTGCTAGGGGTCCCTACGAGCAGTACTTC.

This clonotype was observed at least ten times. V is TRBV2 and J is TRBJ2-1; the match to TRBD2 covers 8 bases. The CDR3 is 14 residues long. V lost 7 bases, J lost 6 bases, and 8 bases stayed unmatched. Germline V gene data show CDR1 as SNHLY and CDR2 as FYNNEI. The CDR3 coding sequence is TGTGCCAGCACCGTGGGACTAGGGATCAATGAGCAGTTCTTC. This gives the protein CASTVGLGINEQFF.

This clonotype was observed many times. The chain employs TRBV2 and TRBJ2-5; D call uncertain. The CDR3 runs to 14 residues. Germline V gene sequence: CDR1 SNHLY, CDR2 FYNNEI. The V and J ends lost 0 bases and 6 bases respectively, with 11 bases between them. DNA of the CDR3: TGTGCCAGCAGTGAAGCGAGTACCATGAAGACCCAGTACTTC. Protein sequence: CASSEASTMKTQYF.

This clonotype was observed many times. The V call is TRBV5-4, the J call TRBJ1-2; possibly TRBD1 for D (5 bases). Trimming took off 3 bases at V and 4 bases at J, with 22 bases between the two ends. The CDR3 covers 17 residues. Germline CDR1 is SGHNT and CDR2 is YYREEE (reference sequence). The chain's CDR3 is CASSYRADTGAGYGYTF. CDR3 nucleotides: TGTGCCAGCAGCTACCGAGCGGACACGGGTGCCGGCTATGGCTACACCTTC.

The table lists this clonotype with many counts. This chain uses TRBV12-3 or TRBV12-4 with TRBJ1-5, with no clear D. V gave up 3 bases and J gave up 0 bases, with 3 bases separating them. The CDR3 spans 13 residues. The CDR3 DNA reads TGTGCCAGCAGTTTCAGTAGCAATCAGCCCCAGCATTTT. Its protein product is CASSFSSNQPQHF.

The chain is built from TRBV10-2 and TRBJ1-4; 9 bases are shared with TRBD1. With 6 bases clipped from V and 6 bases from J, the junction kept 2 bases outside the gene matches. Germline V gives CDR1 WSHSY, CDR2 SAAADI. The CDR3 loop spans 13 amino acids. CDR3 nucleotides: TGCGCCAGCAGCCGGGACAGGGATGAAAAACTGTTTTTT. The encoded protein is CASSRDRDEKLFF.

This clonotype showed up many times. This chain links TRBV18 with TRBJ2-7; 10 bases align to TRBD2. J was trimmed by 7 bases and V by 3 bases; bases with no gene match: 15. The CDR3 contains 17 residues. The V gene's germline CDR1 is KGHSH and CDR2 LQKENI. CDR3 sequence reads: CASSPLAGDSTVGEQYF. As DNA, the CDR3 is TGTGCCAGCTCACCGCTAGCGGGGGACAGTACCGTGGGGGAGCAGTACTTC. Full variable domain (remainder filled in from reference TRBV18 and TRBJ2-7): NAGVMQNPRHLVRRRGQEARLRCSPMKGHSHVYWYRQLPEEGLKFMVYLQKENIIDESGMPKERFSAEFPKEGPSILRIQQVVRGDSAAYFCASSPLAGDSTVGEQYFGPGTRLTVT.

The rearrangement links TRBV28 to TRBJ2-7; D is possibly TRBD1 (6 bases). The CDR3 contains 12 residues. V lost 6 bases, J lost 4 bases, and 10 bases lay in between. Germline V gene data show CDR1 as MDHEN and CDR2 as SYDVKM. The CDR3 here is CASRVGGYEQYF. As DNA, the CDR3 is TGTGCCAGCAGGGTAGGGGGTTACGAGCAGTACTTC. The entire variable domain, with the rest obtained from reference TRBV28 and TRBJ2-7, is as follows: DVKVTQSSRYLVKRTGEKVFLECVQDMDHENMFWYRQDPGLGLRLIYFSYDVKMKEKGDIPEGYSVSREKKERFSLILESASTNQTSMYLCASRVGGYEQYFGPGTRLTVT.

This clonotype was recorded at least ten times. For the CDR3, the DNA is TGTGCCAGCAGTCCAATCGGGACAGGGTTGGCCGGCTCCTATAATTCACCCCTCCACTTT. Protein: CASSPIGTGLAGSYNSPLHF. The genes are TRBV25-1 and TRBJ1-6; 9 bases are a match to TRBD1. Trimming removed 5 bases from V and 0 bases from J; junction bases left unmatched: 14. This CDR3 comprises 20 residues. The germline gives CDR1 MGHDK, CDR2 SYGVNS.

This clonotype was counted many times. The gene calls are TRBV11-2 and TRBJ2-7; possible D gene TRBD1, 6 bases. V was trimmed by 5 bases and J by 2 bases, leaving 16 bases between them. There are 15 residues in the CDR3. Germline CDR1 SGHAT, CDR2 FQNNGV. The CDR3 region is CASSRTGSSTYEQYF. The CDR3 coding sequence is TGTGCCAGCAGCAGAACAGGGAGTAGCACCTACGAGCAGTACTTC.

The rearrangement joins TRBV3-1 to TRBJ2-7; 12 nucleotides line up with TRBD1. Germline values: CDR1 LGHDT, CDR2 YNNKEL (reference sequence). The CDR3 loop spans 16 amino acids. With 1 base clipped from V and 6 bases from J, the junction kept 7 bases outside the gene matches. As DNA, the CDR3 is TGTGCCAGCAGCCAAGGGACGGGACAGGGGGCTTCCGAGCAGTACTTC. Translated: CASSQGTGQGASEQYF.

This clonotype was detected ten times or more. This rearrangement joins TRBV30 to TRBJ2-1, with 7 bases fitting TRBD1. J gave up 6 bases and V 8 bases, and 10 bases lay outside the gene matches. The CDR3 is 13 residues long. Germline CDR1 reads GTSNPN; CDR2 reads SVGIG (reference sequence). The CDR3 DNA reads as TGTGCCCAGGGGGACAAGGGACCCAATGAGCAGTTCTTC. Its protein product is CAQGDKGPNEQFF.